The clone carrying this T cell receptor (beta chain) was detected ten times or more. Its antigen is currently unknown. In germline, CDR1 is DFQATT, CDR2 SNEGSKA (reference sequence). The CDR3 length is 13 residues. Trimming stripped 0 bases from V and 8 bases from J, with 11 bases between. MiXCR, run by TCRdb on the 5' RACE reads, gives a single entry per CDR3 protein. The sample lists 150,000 to 200,000 distinct CDR3 sequences, approximately 10% occurring once. This sample was taken from a study of T-cell memory formation after mild COVID-19. Study-wide results and limits: While clones contracting from day 15 to 85 were balanced between CD4 and CD8, later expanders leaned CD4+.

Sequenced sample: PBMCs or a T cell subset sorted from them (not recorded which). V usage is TRBV20-1 and J usage is TRBJ2-1; D possibly corresponds to TRBD2 (6 bases). This TCR was sampled from a young man who had mild COVID-19 (a few samples of this study predate the infection). Cell type and time point are not known. The CDR3 spells CSARDPAGYEQFF. The CDR3 coding sequence is TGCAGTGCTAGAGACCCCGCGGGGTATGAGCAGTTCTTC.